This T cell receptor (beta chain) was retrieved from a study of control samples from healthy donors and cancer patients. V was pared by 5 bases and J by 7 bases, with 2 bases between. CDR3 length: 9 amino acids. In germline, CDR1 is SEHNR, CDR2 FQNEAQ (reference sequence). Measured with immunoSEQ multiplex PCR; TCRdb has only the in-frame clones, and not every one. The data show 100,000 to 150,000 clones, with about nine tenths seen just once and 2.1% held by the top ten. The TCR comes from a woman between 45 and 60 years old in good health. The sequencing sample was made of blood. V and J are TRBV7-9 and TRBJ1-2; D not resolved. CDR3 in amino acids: CASSPGYTF. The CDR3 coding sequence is TGTGCCAGCAGCCCTGGCTACACCTTC.